The 13 T cell receptor beta chains presented below share a single source sample, sequenced in a study of beta chain features in type 1 diabetes. Study-level points and caveats: Moderate yet significant TCRB CDR3 shortening was seen in Type 1 diabetes patients in all four CD4+ subsets.

Their cognate antigens are unknown. Reverse transcription of all isolated RNA meant that expressed TCRB transcripts were sequenced. Libraries were prepared by immunoSEQ multiplex PCR; TCRdb keeps only in-frame clonotypes and omits some of them. The sample contains approximately 120,000 clones, 15% to 20% of which appear only once. Sequenced: central memory CD4+ T cells from blood. Receptors originate from a man aged 18 to 30 with type 1 diabetes.

This clone was seen only a few times. This rearrangement joins TRBV4-3 to TRBJ2-3; a weak D match, TRBD2 (5 bases). V gave up 1 base and J gave up 3 bases, with 8 bases separating them. This CDR3 comprises 14 residues. Germline V gives CDR1 LGHNA, CDR2 YSLEER. This CDR3 reads CASSQGRGTDTQYF. The CDR3 bases are TGCGCCAGCAGCCAAGGCCGGGGAACAGATACGCAGTATTTT.

The chain is built from TRBV7-9 and TRBJ1-1; no definite D call. Trimming removed 2 bases at V and 1 base at J, with 8 bases between. The V gene's germline CDR1 is SEHNR and CDR2 FQNEAQ (reference sequence). The CDR3 is 14 residues long. CDR3 nucleotides: TGTGCCAGCAGCTTACAAATAGGGAACACTGAAGCTTTCTTT. Its protein product is CASSLQIGNTEAFF.

The CDR3 protein is CASSLSQGGETQYF. CDR3 bases: TGTGCCAGCTCACTGTCACAGGGGGGAGAGACCCAGTACTTC. The chain is built from TRBV18 and TRBJ2-5; 8 bases fit TRBD1. J gave up 4 bases and V 4 bases, and 5 bases lay outside the gene matches. The CDR3 length is 14 residues. Germline values: CDR1 KGHSH, CDR2 LQKENI.

This clone has just a few counts. This chain uses TRBV28 with TRBJ1-3; D gene uncertain. Germline lookup yields CDR1 MDHEN and CDR2 SYDVKM. V lost 5 bases to trimming and J lost 9 bases, with 14 bases between them. The CDR3 loop spans 13 amino acids. The CDR3: CASSSHMESTIYF. In DNA, the CDR3 is TGTGCCAGCAGTAGTCACATGGAAAGCACCATATATTTT.

This chain links TRBV29-1 with TRBJ2-3; 9 nucleotides align to TRBD2. The CDR3 consists of 16 residues. Germline values: CDR1 SQVTM, CDR2 ANQGSEA. Germline trimming cut 1 base from V and 2 bases from J; bases unmatched to any gene: 7. CDR3 in amino acids: CSVEGGASGDTDTQYF. The DNA for the CDR3 is TGCAGCGTTGAAGGAGGCGCTAGCGGGGACACAGATACGCAGTATTTT.

This clone was seen a few times. This chain joins TRBV11-2 and TRBJ2-5; D is perhaps TRBD2 (6 bases). Deletions cut 3 bases from V and 3 bases from J, with 8 bases between. The germline gives CDR1 SGHAT, CDR2 FQNNGV. The CDR3 spans 13 residues. Written as DNA, the CDR3 is TGTGCCAGCAGCTTCTGGGGGGAAGAGACCCAGTACTTC. It yields the protein CASSFWGEETQYF.

This chain connects TRBV7-2 to TRBJ1-1, with no clear D. The length of the CDR3 is 13 residues. V gave up 4 bases and J gave up 4 bases, with 10 bases separating them. Germline-derived CDR1 and CDR2 are SGHTA and FQGNSA. The DNA for the CDR3 is TGTGCCAGCAGCTGGAATTGGGGCACTGAAGCTTTCTTT. Its protein product is CASSWNWGTEAFF.

A few counts support this clone. The gene calls are TRBV30 and TRBJ2-5; no reliable D call. The CDR3 covers 11 residues. Trimming left V 2 bases short and J 1 base short, with 2 bases between. Germline V gene sequence: CDR1 GTSNPN, CDR2 SVGIG (reference sequence). The CDR3 nucleotides read TGTGCCTGGAGTACCCAAGAGACCCAGTACTTC. Translation gives CAWSTQETQYF.

V and J are TRBV30 and TRBJ2-5, with D perhaps TRBD1 (7 bases). V shed 3 bases and J shed 5 bases, with 16 bases lying between them. Germline CDR1 and CDR2: GTSNPN and SVGIG (reference sequence). This CDR3 has 14 amino acids. CDR3 protein: CAWRQEGARETQYF. The CDR3 DNA reads as TGTGCCTGGAGACAGGAGGGGGCACGGGAGACCCAGTACTTC.

This rearrangement joins TRBV19 to TRBJ2-7; 7 nucleotides agree with TRBD1. V dropped 8 bases and J dropped 9; count of bases not matched to a gene: 19. The CDR3 length is 15 residues. Germline V CDR1 and CDR2: LNHDA, SQIVND (reference sequence). Written as DNA, the CDR3 is TGTGCCAGTGGAGACATACAGGGGTCGGGCACTGTGCAGTACTTC. Its translation is CASGDIQGSGTVQYF.

The chain carries TRBV29-1 and TRBJ1-1; D gene ambiguous. CDR3 size: 13 residues. The germline V and J ends were trimmed by 7 bases and 0 bases, with 12 bases remaining between them. Per germline, CDR1 SQVTM and CDR2 ANQGSEA. CDR3 sequence reads: CSAERQMNTEAFF. DNA for the CDR3: TGCAGCGCAGAACGGCAGATGAACACTGAAGCTTTCTTT.

The chain joins TRBV9 to TRBJ2-7; D call uncertain. V lost 0 bases and J 6 bases, leaving 13 bases between the germline ends. Germline values: CDR1 SGDLS, CDR2 YYNGEE. There are 14 residues in the CDR3. Here the CDR3 DNA reads TGTGCCAGCAGCGTAGGTCTCCCCCCGGTCGAGCAGTACTTC. Translating it yields CASSVGLPPVEQYF.

This sequence joins TRBV7-2 and TRBJ1-1; D might be TRBD1 (6 bases). The CDR3 spans 13 residues. With 5 bases removed from V and 4 bases from J, the gap between germline ends came to 11 bases. Germline V gene data show CDR1 as SGHTA and CDR2 as FQGNSA. The CDR3 DNA reads as TGTGCCAGCAGCGGGACAAGCGGCACTGAAGCTTTCTTT. It translates to CASSGTSGTEAFF.